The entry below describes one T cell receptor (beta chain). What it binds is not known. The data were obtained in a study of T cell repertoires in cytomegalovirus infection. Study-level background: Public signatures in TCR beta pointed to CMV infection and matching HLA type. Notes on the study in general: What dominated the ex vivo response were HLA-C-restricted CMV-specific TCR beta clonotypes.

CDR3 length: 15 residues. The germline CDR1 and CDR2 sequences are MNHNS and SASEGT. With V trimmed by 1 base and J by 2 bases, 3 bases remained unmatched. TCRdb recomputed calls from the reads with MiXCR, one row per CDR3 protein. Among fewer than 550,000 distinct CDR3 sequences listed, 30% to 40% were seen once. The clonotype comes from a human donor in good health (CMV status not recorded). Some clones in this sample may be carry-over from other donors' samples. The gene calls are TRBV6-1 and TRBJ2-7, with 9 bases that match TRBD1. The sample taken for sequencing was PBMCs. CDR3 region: CASSEEGTGTYEQYF. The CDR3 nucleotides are TGTGCCAGCAGTGAAGAGGGGACAGGGACCTACGAGCAGTACTTC.